This entry is about one T cell receptor beta chain. Its antigen is unknown. The input lacks base qualities; no much larger clone sits a single base away. This record belongs to a study of T-cell reconstitution after alpha-beta-depleted transplantation in children (dated by TCRdb to about 2016). The study in broad terms: The study quantitatively tracked T-cell immune reconstitution after TCRalphabeta/CD19-depleted allogeneic hematopoietic cell transplantation in children using TCR repertoire profiling.

General findings and caveats noted by the study authors: In some patients, the high TCRbeta diversity seen at day 60 was put down to recipient T cells and intrathymic progenitors that had survived conditioning. Apparently early alphabetaT-cell count recovery about two months after transplant reportedly relied on only several hundred rapidly expanded clones derived from non-depleted graft cells. Over subsequent months, a decline in hyperexpanded clone frequencies was noted, and after one year, T-cell counts and TCRbeta diversity were mostly ascribed to newly produced T cells.

The library relied on PCR. TCRdb records Illumina HiSeq 2500 as the sequencer. TCR library preparation used molecular barcoding, with unique molecular identifiers applied to normalize quantification of the TCRbeta repertoire. The public reads were quality trimmed at Q25 with fastp and then assembled into clones with MiXCR by TCRdb, keeping productive beta chains. A single entry per CDR3 protein holds the most common genes and DNA from its merged rows. A total of about 540,000 distinct CDR3 sequences appear in this sample, 25% to 30% of them only once. The ten largest clones represent around 36% of the sample. In light of the paper, this sample's treatment or condition label describes: allogeneic hematopoietic cell transplantation with graft depleted of TCRalphabeta T cells and CD19 B cells. TCRalphabeta/CD19-depleted allogeneic hematopoietic cell grafts were given to the transplant recipients, all of whom were children.

For CDR1 and CDR2, the germline V gene lists SNHLY and FYNNEI. The V end gives up 6 bases and the J end 7 bases, leaving 7 bases in the junction not matched to a gene. The CDR3, from cysteine to phenylalanine, totals 15 residues. The read is trimmed to its CDR3 DNA, 45 bases read in frame from base 1. This clonotype was sampled from a boy younger than two with Wiskott-Aldrich syndrome, due to receive a stem cell transplant. Recombination connected TRBV2 to TRBJ1-6, and TRBD1 aligns with 9 junction nucleotides. The sample here was PBMCs, taken before TCRalphabeta/CD19-depleted stem cell transplant. The nucleotides read TGTGCCAGCAGGCTGGGACAGGGCCTAAATTCACCCCTCCACTTT. Translation gives CASRLGQGLNSPLHF.